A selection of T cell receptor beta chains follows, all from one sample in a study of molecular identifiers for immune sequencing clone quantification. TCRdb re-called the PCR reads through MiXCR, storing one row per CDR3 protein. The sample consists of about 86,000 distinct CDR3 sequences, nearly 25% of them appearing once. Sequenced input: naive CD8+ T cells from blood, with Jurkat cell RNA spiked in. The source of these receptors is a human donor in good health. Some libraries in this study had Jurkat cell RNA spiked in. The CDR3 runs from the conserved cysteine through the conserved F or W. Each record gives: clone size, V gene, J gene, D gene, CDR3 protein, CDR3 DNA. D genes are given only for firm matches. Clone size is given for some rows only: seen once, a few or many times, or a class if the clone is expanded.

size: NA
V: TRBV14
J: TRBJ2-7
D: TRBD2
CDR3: CASSQIPGGRGYEQYF
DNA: TGTGCCAGCAGCCAAATCCCGGGCGGGAGGGGATACGAGCAGTACTTC

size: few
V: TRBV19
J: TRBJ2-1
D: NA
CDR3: CASSPGQNEQFF
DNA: TGTGCCAGTAGCCCCGGACAGAATGAGCAGTTCTTC

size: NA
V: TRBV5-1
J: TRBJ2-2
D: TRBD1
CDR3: CASGLDRGSPDTGELFF
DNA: TGCGCCAGTGGCTTAGACAGGGGCTCGCCGGACACCGGGGAGCTGTTTTTT

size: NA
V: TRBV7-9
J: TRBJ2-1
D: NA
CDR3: CASSGLGLNNEQFF
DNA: TGTGCCAGCAGCGGATTAGGACTGAACAATGAGCAGTTCTTC

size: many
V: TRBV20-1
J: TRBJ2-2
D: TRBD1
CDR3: CSARERGQVNTGELFF
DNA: TGCAGTGCTAGAGAAAGGGGACAGGTGAACACCGGGGAGCTGTTTTTT

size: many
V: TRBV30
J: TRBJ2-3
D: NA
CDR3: CAWGAGDPDTQYF
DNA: TGTGCCTGGGGGGCAGGGGACCCAGATACGCAGTATTTT

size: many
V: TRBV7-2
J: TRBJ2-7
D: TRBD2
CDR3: CASSSPGLTYEQYF
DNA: TGTGCCAGCAGCTCTCCGGGACTAACCTACGAGCAGTACTTC

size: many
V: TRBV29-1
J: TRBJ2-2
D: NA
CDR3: CSVVDGSNTGELFF
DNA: TGCAGCGTTGTAGACGGGAGTAACACCGGGGAGCTGTTTTTT

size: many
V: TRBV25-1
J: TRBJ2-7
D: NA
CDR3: CASSGDTEGSYEQYF
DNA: TGTGCCAGCAGCGGGGACACCGAAGGCTCCTACGAGCAGTACTTC

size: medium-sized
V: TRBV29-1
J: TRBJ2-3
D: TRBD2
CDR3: CSVIPRASGGTDTQYF
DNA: TGCAGCGTTATCCCGAGGGCTAGCGGGGGCACAGATACGCAGTATTTT

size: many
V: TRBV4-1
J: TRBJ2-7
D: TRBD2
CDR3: CASSRLGTSGAYEQYF
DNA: TGCGCCAGCAGCCGTCTCGGGACTAGCGGGGCCTACGAGCAGTACTTC

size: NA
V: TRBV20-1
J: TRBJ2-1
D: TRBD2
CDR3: CSARDRRLADNEQFF
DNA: TGCAGTGCTAGAGATAGAAGACTAGCTGACAATGAGCAGTTCTTC

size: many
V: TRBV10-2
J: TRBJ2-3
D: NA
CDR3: CASWRGAEDTQYF
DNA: TGCGCCAGCTGGAGGGGCGCGGAAGATACGCAGTATTTT

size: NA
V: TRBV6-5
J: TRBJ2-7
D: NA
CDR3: CASSYGQTAYEQYF
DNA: TGTGCCAGCAGTTACGGACAGACCGCTTACGAGCAGTACTTC

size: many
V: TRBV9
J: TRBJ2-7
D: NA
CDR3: CASSPGVYEQYF
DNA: TGTGCCAGCAGCCCAGGTGTTTACGAGCAGTACTTC

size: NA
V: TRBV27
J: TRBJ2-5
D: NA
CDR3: CATRTGGGETQYF
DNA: TGTGCCACACGGACAGGAGGGGGGGAGACCCAGTACTTC

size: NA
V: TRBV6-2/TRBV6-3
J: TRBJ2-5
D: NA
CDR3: CASSYHRNQGETQYF
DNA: TGTGCCAGCAGTTATCACAGGAACCAAGGAGAGACCCAGTACTTC

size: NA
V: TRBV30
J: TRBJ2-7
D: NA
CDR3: CAWSVLWGSYEQYF
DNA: TGTGCCTGGAGTGTACTCTGGGGTTCCTACGAGCAGTACTTC

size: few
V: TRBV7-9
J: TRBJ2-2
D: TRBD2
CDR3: CASSPTSGRATGELFF
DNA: TGTGCCAGCAGCCCTACTAGCGGGAGGGCTACCGGGGAGCTGTTTTTT

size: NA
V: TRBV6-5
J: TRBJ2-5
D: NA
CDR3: CASSYSLTETQYF
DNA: TGTGCCAGCAGTTACTCGCTAACGGAGACCCAGTACTTC

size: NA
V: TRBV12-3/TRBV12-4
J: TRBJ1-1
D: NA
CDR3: CASSLWATEAFF
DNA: TGTGCCAGCAGTTTATGGGCCACTGAAGCTTTCTTT

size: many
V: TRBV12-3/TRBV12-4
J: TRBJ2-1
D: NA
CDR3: CASSPRDTTYNEQFF
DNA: TGTGCCAGCAGCCCGAGGGACACTACTTACAATGAGCAGTTCTTC

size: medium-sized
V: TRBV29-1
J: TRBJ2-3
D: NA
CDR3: CSVENPPGADTQYF
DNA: TGCAGCGTTGAAAACCCCCCGGGTGCAGATACGCAGTATTTT

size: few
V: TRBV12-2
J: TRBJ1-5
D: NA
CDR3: CASLGTVASNQPQHF
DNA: TGTGCAAGTCTCGGCACTGTTGCTAGCAATCAGCCCCAGCATTTT

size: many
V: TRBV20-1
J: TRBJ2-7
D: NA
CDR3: CSARAPVELYF
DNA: TGCAGTGCTAGAGCCCCCGTGGAGCTCTACTTC

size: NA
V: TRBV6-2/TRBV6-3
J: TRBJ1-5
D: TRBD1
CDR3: CASSFPANTGTGRNQPQHF
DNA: TGTGCCAGCAGTTTCCCCGCCAATACCGGGACAGGGAGAAATCAGCCCCAGCATTTT

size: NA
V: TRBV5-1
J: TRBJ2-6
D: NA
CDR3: CASVLPTAGANVLTF
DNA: TGCGCCAGCGTCCTCCCGACAGCCGGGGCCAACGTCCTGACTTTC

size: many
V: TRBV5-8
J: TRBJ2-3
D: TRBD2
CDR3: CASSLSLAGEYTDTQYF
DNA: TGTGCCAGCAGCTTGTCGCTAGCGGGGGAATACACAGATACGCAGTATTTT

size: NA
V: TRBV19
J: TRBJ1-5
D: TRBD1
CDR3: CASTETGPSQPQHF
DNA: TGTGCCAGTACTGAGACAGGGCCCAGCCAGCCCCAGCATTTT

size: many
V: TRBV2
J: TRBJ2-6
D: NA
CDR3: CASSVGYSGANVLTF
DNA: TGTGCCAGCAGTGTTGGTTACTCTGGGGCCAACGTCCTGACTTTC

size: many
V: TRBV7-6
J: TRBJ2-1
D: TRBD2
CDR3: CASSPGTSGPYNEQFF
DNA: TGTGCCAGCAGCCCCGGGACTAGCGGGCCCTACAATGAGCAGTTCTTC

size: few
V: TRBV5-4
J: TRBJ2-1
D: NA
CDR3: CASSGGAGALGEQFF
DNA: TGTGCCAGCAGCGGGGGCGCAGGGGCGCTTGGTGAGCAGTTCTTC

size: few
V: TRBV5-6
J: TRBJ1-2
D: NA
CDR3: CASSLWDTGYTF
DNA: TGTGCCAGCAGCTTGTGGGACACAGGCTACACCTTC

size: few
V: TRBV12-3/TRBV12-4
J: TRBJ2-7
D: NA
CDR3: CASSPFGGQGDEQYF
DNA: TGTGCCAGCAGTCCCTTTGGAGGGCAGGGGGACGAGCAGTACTTC

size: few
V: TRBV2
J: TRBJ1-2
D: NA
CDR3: CASSEASGTVNYGYTF
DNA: TGTGCCAGCAGTGAAGCGTCCGGGACGGTTAACTATGGCTACACCTTC

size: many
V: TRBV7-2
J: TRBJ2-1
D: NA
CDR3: CASSHDSYNEQFF
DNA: TGTGCCAGCAGCCACGATTCCTACAATGAGCAGTTCTTC

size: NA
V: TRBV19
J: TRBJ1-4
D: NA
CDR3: CASSVWAIGNEKPFF
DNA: NA

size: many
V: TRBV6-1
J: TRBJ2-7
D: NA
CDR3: CASPGQSSYEQYF
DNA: TGTGCCAGCCCCGGACAGAGCTCCTACGAGCAGTACTTC

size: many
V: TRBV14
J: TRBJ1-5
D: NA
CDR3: CASSQQGRCNQPQHF
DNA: TGTGCCAGCAGCCAACAGGGTCGGTGCAATCAGCCCCAGCATTTT

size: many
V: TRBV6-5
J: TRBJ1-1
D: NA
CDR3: CASHGVGTEAFF
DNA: TGTGCCAGCCATGGGGTTGGGACTGAAGCTTTCTTT

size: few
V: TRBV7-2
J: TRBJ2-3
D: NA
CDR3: CASSLDGPDTQYF
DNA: TGTGCCAGCAGCTTAGATGGCCCAGATACGCAGTATTTT

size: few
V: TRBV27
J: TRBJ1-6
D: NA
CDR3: CASSLLSSPLHF
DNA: TGTGCCAGCAGTTTATTGAGTTCACCCCTCCACTTT

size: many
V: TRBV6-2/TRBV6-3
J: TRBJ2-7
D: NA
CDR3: CASEGWGPEQYF
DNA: TGTGCCAGCGAGGGTTGGGGCCCCGAGCAGTACTTC

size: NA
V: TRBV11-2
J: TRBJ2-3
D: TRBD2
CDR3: CASSQGGGGADTQYF
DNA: TGTGCCAGCAGCCAGGGGGGCGGGGGGGCAGATACGCAGTATTTT

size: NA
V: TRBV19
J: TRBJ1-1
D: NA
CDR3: CASTPLGGLANTEAFF
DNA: TGTGCCAGTACCCCCCTCGGGGGATTGGCGAACACTGAAGCTTTCTTT

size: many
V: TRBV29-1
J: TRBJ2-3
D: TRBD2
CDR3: CSVDILAGGTDTQYF
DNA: TGCAGCGTTGATATCTTGGCGGGAGGAACAGATACGCAGTATTTT

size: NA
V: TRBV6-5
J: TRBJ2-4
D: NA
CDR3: CASSYSRSGSKNIQYF
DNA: TGTGCCAGCAGTTACTCGCGTTCAGGGTCCAAAAACATTCAGTACTTC

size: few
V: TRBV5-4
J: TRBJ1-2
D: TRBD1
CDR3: CASSWDQGAHLLYGYTF
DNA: TGTGCCAGCAGCTGGGATCAGGGGGCGCATCTACTCTATGGCTACACCTTC

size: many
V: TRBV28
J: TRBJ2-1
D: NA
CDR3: CASSSTYRDGPQYEQFF
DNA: TGTGCCAGCAGTTCCACCTACAGGGACGGACCGCAATATGAGCAGTTCTTC

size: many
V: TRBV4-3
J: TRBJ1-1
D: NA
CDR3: CASSQERFANTEAFF
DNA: TGCGCCAGCAGCCAAGAGAGATTCGCGAACACTGAAGCTTTCTTT

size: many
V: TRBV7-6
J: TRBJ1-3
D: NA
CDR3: CASSDPGQSGNTIYF
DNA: TGTGCCAGCAGCGACCCCGGACAGTCTGGAAACACCATATATTTT

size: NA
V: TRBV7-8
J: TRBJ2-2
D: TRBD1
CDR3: CASNLLIPDRGTNKDTGELFF
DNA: TGTGCCAGCAATCTGTTAATTCCGGACAGGGGGACGAATAAGGACACCGGGGAGCTGTTTTTT

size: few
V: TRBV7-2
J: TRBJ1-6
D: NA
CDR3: CASSLVSVAGYNSPLHF
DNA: TGTGCCAGCAGCTTAGTTTCAGTGGCCGGCTATAATTCACCCCTCCACTTT

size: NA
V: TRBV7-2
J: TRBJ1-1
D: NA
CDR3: CASSLGRLMNTEAFF
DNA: TGTGCCAGCAGCTTAGGCCGTCTTATGAACACTGAAGCTTTCTTT

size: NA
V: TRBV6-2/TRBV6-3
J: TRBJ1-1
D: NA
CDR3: CASRPTAGINTEAFF
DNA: TGTGCCAGCCGCCCCACCGCGGGTATAAACACTGAAGCTTTCTTT

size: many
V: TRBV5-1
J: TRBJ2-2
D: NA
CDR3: CASSLEGGLNTGELFF
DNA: TGCGCCAGCAGCTTGGAGGGGGGCTTGAACACCGGGGAGCTGTTTTTT

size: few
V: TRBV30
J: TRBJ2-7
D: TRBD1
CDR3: CAWETGGAYEQYF
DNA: TGTGCCTGGGAGACAGGGGGGGCCTACGAGCAGTACTTC

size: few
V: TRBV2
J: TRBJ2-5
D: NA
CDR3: CASSPDRGGGPQETQYF
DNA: TGTGCCAGCAGTCCGGACAGGGGCGGGGGGCCCCAAGAGACCCAGTACTTC

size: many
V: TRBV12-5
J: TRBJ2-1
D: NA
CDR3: CASGLSRPEQFF
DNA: TGTGCTAGTGGTTTATCAAGACCTGAGCAGTTCTTC